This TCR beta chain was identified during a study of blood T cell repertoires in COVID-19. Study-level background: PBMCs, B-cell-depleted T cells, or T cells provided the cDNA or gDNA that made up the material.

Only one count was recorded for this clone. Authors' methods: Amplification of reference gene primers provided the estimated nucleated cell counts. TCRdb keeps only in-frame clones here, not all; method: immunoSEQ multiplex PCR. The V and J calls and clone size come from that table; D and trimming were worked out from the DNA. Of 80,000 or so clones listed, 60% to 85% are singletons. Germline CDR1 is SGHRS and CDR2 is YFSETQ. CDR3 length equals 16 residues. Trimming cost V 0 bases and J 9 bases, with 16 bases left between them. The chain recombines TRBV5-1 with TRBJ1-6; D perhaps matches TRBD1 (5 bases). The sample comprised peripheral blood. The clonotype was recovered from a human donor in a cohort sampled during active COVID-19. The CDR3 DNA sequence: TGCGCCAGCAGCTTGGTCCAGCCGACAGCTGGTTCACCCCTCCACTTT. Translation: CASSLVQPTAGSPLHF.